What follows is one T cell receptor (beta chain) and its context. There is no known antigen for this receptor. The sample holds no much larger clone one base away, and base qualities are not on file. The immunoSEQ Assay, a bias-controlled multiplex PCR, was used to amplify TCRbeta CDR3 regions from genomic DNA. For the original study's pipeline: Nucleated cell counts per sample were estimated from amplification of reference gene primers within the assay. To quantify the absolute abundance of each unique TCRbeta CDR3 rearrangement, sequence reads were collapsed and filtered. For each sample, productive Simpson clonality was calculated as the square root of Simpson's diversity index across productive rearrangements. TCRdb obtained this table from immuneACCESS and retained in-frame rearrangements with V and J assigned. These tables miss some clones; where compared with another copy, unresolved V genes account for less than half of the shortfall, and the remainder is unexplained. That table supplies the V and J calls and clone size; D and trimming were determined from the DNA. The sample data list some 14,000 clones, and roughly 73% of these were observed just once. Roughly 19% of the sample lies in the top ten.

Collaborating institutions collected whole blood in K2EDTA tubes following their own protocols. For TCRbeta analysis, collaborators shipped samples as frozen whole blood, isolated PBMCs, or DNA extracted from either of those sample types. The source of the sample is a study of blood T cell repertoires in COVID-19 (dated by TCRdb to about 2020). About the full investigation: Collaborator samples came from the United States, Italy and Spain and covered acute and convalescent phases of COVID-19. The prospective study material was composed of cDNA or gDNA derived from T cells, B-cell-depleted T cells, or PBMCs. Subjects who had been exposed to COVID-19, were actively infected with it, or had recovered from it provided the deeply sampled blood TCRbeta repertoires that made up the dataset. The repertoires were released in a freely available public database intended as a resource for research on the immune response to SARS-CoV-2. Samples came from the ongoing ImmuneRACE study (first 160 participants) plus 1,254 subjects from 6 global collaborators. The sample metadata nearly always contained a de-identified subject ID, COVID-19 status, age in years and sex. HLA class I and class II types, where available, came from metadata supplied by the sample provider rather than from assay-based typing.

Here V drops 3 bases and J drops 0 bases, and the junction holds 15 bases not matched to any gene. In the germline V gene (reference sequence), CDR1 corresponds to MNHEY and CDR2 to SMNVEV. The CDR3 measures 20 amino acids from cysteine to phenylalanine. The read is trimmed to its CDR3 DNA, 60 bases read in frame from base 1. The full study reports these points: How much clinical and demographic metadata was included differed by source and by participant, and the metadata was provided uncurated.

The clonotype was recovered from a boy younger than 10 with active or convalescent COVID-19. Sequencing was performed on peripheral blood. Here the chain combines TRBV27 and TRBJ2-1, with 9 bases aligning to TRBD2. Here is the DNA: TGTGCCAGCAGTTTGTTACCTAGCGGGATGGGACATCCCTCCTACAATGAGCAGTTCTTC. Translated, this is CASSLLPSGMGHPSYNEQFF.